This T cell receptor beta chain was sequenced in a study of blood T cell repertoires in COVID-19. V was pared by 3 bases and J by 1 base, with 5 bases of the junction left unmatched. CDR3 length equals 16 residues. The germline gives CDR1 MDHEN, CDR2 SYDVKM. TCRdb's table, derived via immunoSEQ multiplex PCR, lists solely in-frame clones and lacks some. Here the sample spans about 94,000 clones, 80% being singletons. This receptor was identified in a human donor in a cohort sampled during active COVID-19. The V and J genes are TRBV28 and TRBJ2-3; 9 bases align to TRBD1. The sequencing sample was made of peripheral blood. CDR3 sequence reads: CASSFLGQGGTDTQYF. CDR3 nucleotides: TGTGCCAGCAGTTTCTTGGGACAGGGTGGCACAGATACGCAGTATTTT.